This TCR beta chain was found in a study of blood T cell repertoires in COVID-19. Sequencing was performed with immunoSEQ multiplex PCR; in TCRdb, only in-frame clones are kept and a portion is missing. The top ten hold roughly 8.3% of the sample, which has about 250,000 clones, roughly 91% seen once. The sequencing input was PBMCs or T cells enriched from blood (not recorded which). The receptor comes from a man aged 40-55 years who had recovered from COVID-19.

The CDR3 region is CAWSAQGDYEQYF. The CDR3, as DNA: TGTGCCTGGAGTGCACAAGGGGACTACGAGCAGTACTTC. The V and J genes are TRBV30 and TRBJ2-7; a possible D gene is TRBD1 (5 bases). This CDR3 is 13 amino acids long. With 1 base removed from V and 3 bases from J, the gap between germline ends came to 10 bases. The germline gives CDR1 GTSNPN, CDR2 SVGIG (reference sequence).